This T cell receptor (beta chain) was recovered during a study of cytomegalovirus exposure and HLA in healthy donors. Trimming shortened V by 5 bases and J by 3 bases, and 25 bases separated the two germline ends. The CDR3 covers 18 residues. The V gene's germline CDR1 is SGHAT and CDR2 FQNNGV. Separate from the approximately 720-subject first cohort was the 120-subject validation cohort, to which the donors belonged. As concerns this clone: What it binds is not known.

General observations from the study: A subsequent analysis found that TCR clusters from the first cohort also tended to co-occur in the approximately 110 validation repertoires, with 90% to 95% of cluster scores above 0.

Assay used: immunoSEQ multiplex PCR; TCRdb lists only in-frame clones, some missing. The sample has roughly 140,000 clones, around 87% seen once; the top ten hold just under 9%. Sequenced: PBMCs. The genes are TRBV11-2 and TRBJ1-1, with D possibly matching TRBD1 (6 bases). The receptor was derived from a man aged 18-30 years in good health and CMV-seropositive. The CDR3 sequence: CASSQGFRGPAGHTEAFF. The DNA of the CDR3 is TGTGCCAGCAGCCAGGGGTTCAGGGGACCCGCCGGGCACACTGAAGCTTTCTTT.